This entry concerns a single T cell receptor beta chain. Some clones are missing from TCRdb's copy, which holds only in-frame ones; the method was immunoSEQ multiplex PCR. The sample shows 150,000 to 200,000 clones, about 90% of them seen only once. These data come from a study of control samples from healthy donors and cancer patients. V lost 3 bases and J lost 2, with 10 bases in between. Germline-derived CDR1 and CDR2 are MDHEN and SYDVKM. The CDR3 runs 15 residues. Sequenced input: blood. The receptor comes from a man aged 30 to 45 in good health. The V and J genes are TRBV28 and TRBJ2-2; D possibly corresponds to TRBD1 (5 bases). The chain's CDR3 is CASSLWQGNTGELFF. The CDR3 DNA is TGTGCCAGCAGTTTGTGGCAGGGTAACACCGGGGAGCTGTTTTTT.